This T cell receptor beta chain was sequenced during a study of CD8+CD57+ T cells in acquired aplastic anemia. On the study more broadly: When averaged, DNA from sorted CD4+ and CD8+ cells came to 2.5 to 3.5 ug.

Study-wide results and limits: Patients and controls shared fewer than 30 CD8+ CDR3 sequences. Statistical testing detected no significant gap in CD8+ Simpson's diversity between patients and controls.

Notes on this clonotype: Its antigen remains unidentified.

The patients chosen for sequencing had shown expansion of CD8+CD57+ cells (detected by flow cytometry). CDR3 length: 16 amino acids. CDR1 is DFQATT, CDR2 SNEGSKA, per germline (reference sequence). Trimming at V came to 7 bases and at J to 4 bases, leaving 14 bases not matched to a gene. Using genomic DNA as the template, TCR beta VDJ and CDR3 profiling was carried out. TCRdb processed the reads anew with MiXCR; each CDR3 protein has one entry. Of 170,000 or so distinct CDR3 sequences in the sample, 50% to 65% are singletons; the top ten hold 42%. The sequenced sample was sorted CD4+, CD8+, or CD8+CD57+ T cells (not recorded which) from PBMCs. J is TRBJ2-1 and V is TRBV20-1; 9 bases map to TRBD2. This TCR came from a human donor with aplastic anemia. CDR3 amino acids: CSVHPTQRGDYNEQFF. Here the CDR3 DNA reads TGCAGTGTTCATCCCACCCAGCGGGGGGATTACAATGAGCAGTTCTTC.